Following are 16 T cell receptor beta chains from one sample sequenced in a study of human T cells and chemical hapten exposure. Time point described: pre-sensitization, week 0. Treatment specified: therapeutic diphenylcyclopropenone sensitization with weekly scalp DPC. TCRdb processed the RACE reads anew with MiXCR; each CDR3 protein has one entry. The sample comprises approximately 100,000 distinct CDR3 sequences, around 9.6% of which are singletons, and approximately 3.8% rests with the top ten. The source material was whole blood, sampled in connection with sensitization to the hapten diphenylcyclopropenone (DPC). The receptors derive from a woman aged 40 to 50 with alopecia areata. Some clones in this sample may be carry-over from other donors' samples.

The V and J genes are TRBV6-1 and TRBJ2-3; TRBD2 agrees at 8 bases. The CDR3 runs 13 residues. V lost 6 bases, J lost 8 bases, and 7 bases stayed unmatched. CDR1 is MNHNS and CDR2 is SASEGT in the germline V gene. CDR3 sequence reads: CASSGGGLGTQYF. The DNA of the CDR3 is TGTGCCAGCAGCGGGGGGGGCCTTGGTACGCAGTATTTT.

In this sample, this clonotype turned up many times. The chain joins TRBV7-8 to TRBJ2-3; 8 positions match TRBD1. The V gene end was trimmed by 3 bases and the J gene end by 4 bases; junction bases not matched to a gene: 3. This CDR3 is built from 14 residues. Germline CDR1 and CDR2: SGHVS and FQNEAQ. The CDR3 is CASSFLQGADTQYF. As DNA, the CDR3 is TGTGCCAGCAGCTTCCTACAGGGGGCAGATACGCAGTATTTT.

The chain combines TRBV7-2 with TRBJ1-2; no firm D call. The CDR3 is made up of 15 amino acids. The germline CDR1 and CDR2 sequences are SGHTA and FQGNSA. The germline V and J ends were trimmed by 5 bases and 3 bases, with 16 bases remaining between them. The CDR3 protein is CASSRGGVADYGYTF. CDR3 coding DNA: TGTGCCAGCAGCCGCGGCGGGGTGGCGGACTATGGCTACACCTTC.

This clonotype came up many times. J is TRBJ2-7 and V is TRBV7-2, with 7 bases matching TRBD1. Germline lookup yields CDR1 SGHTA and CDR2 FQGNSA. The trim removed 1 base at V and 4 bases at J, leaving 4 bases unmatched. The CDR3 covers 14 residues. CDR3 sequence reads: CASSLGQGVYEQYF. The DNA for the CDR3 is TGTGCCAGCAGCTTAGGGCAGGGGGTTTACGAGCAGTACTTC.

This chain uses TRBV10-3 with TRBJ2-3, with unresolved D. Germline V gene lookup returns CDR1 ENHRY and CDR2 SYGVKD. The V end was cut by 5 bases, the J end by 1 base, with 10 bases between. The CDR3 sequence is 14 residues long. This CDR3 reads CAISRGSRTDTQYF. CDR3 coding DNA: TGTGCCATCAGTAGAGGATCCCGCACAGATACGCAGTATTTT.

In this sample, this clonotype turned up many times. The chain is built from TRBV12-3 or TRBV12-4 and TRBJ1-5; weak D call: TRBD1 (5 bases). V lost 6 bases to trimming and J lost 6 bases, with 15 bases between them. The CDR3 is 14 amino acids. CDR3 DNA sequence: TGTGCCAGCAGGCGGGACGAAGCAGGTCAGCCCCAGCATTTT. This codes for CASRRDEAGQPQHF.

On this clonotype itself: At one boundary the junction diverges from the germline segment, which might be a read error. The rearrangement uses TRBV7-7 and TRBJ1-2, with TRBD1 identical over 7 bases. This CDR3 region has 16 residues. CDR1 SSHAT and CDR2 FNYEAQ come from the germline V gene (reference sequence). CDR3 residues: CASSSKKGAGNYGYTF. CDR3 in DNA: TGTGCTAGCAGCTCTAAGAAGGGGGCGGGTAACTATGGCTACACCTTC.

This clonotype showed up many times. This chain uses TRBV5-1 with TRBJ2-1, with D perhaps matching TRBD2 (6 bases). CDR1 and CDR2 (germline): SGHRS, YFSETQ. V was pared by 0 bases and J by 6 bases, with 13 bases between. The CDR3 loop spans 15 amino acids. The DNA of the CDR3 is TGCGCCAGCAGCTTGGGCGGGACCCCTACCAATGAGCAGTTCTTC. Its translation: CASSLGGTPTNEQFF. Using reference TRBV5-1 and TRBJ2-1 for the parts outside the CDR3, the full variable domain is KAGVTQTPRYLIKTRGQQVTLSCSPISGHRSVSWYQQTPGQGLQFLFEYFSETQRNKGNFPGRFSGRQFSNSRSEMNVSTLELGDSALYLCASSLGGTPTNEQFFGPGTRLTVL.

J is TRBJ2-5 and V is TRBV11-2; 7 bases match TRBD2. Germline V gene data show CDR1 as SGHAT and CDR2 as FQNNGV. Trimming removed 5 bases from V and 0 bases from J; junction bases left unmatched: 9. There are 16 residues in the CDR3. The CDR3 loop is CASSRRGGRDQETQYF. Written as DNA, the CDR3 is TGTGCCAGCAGCCGACGGGGCGGGAGAGACCAAGAGACCCAGTACTTC.

This sequence joins TRBV6-2 or TRBV6-3 and TRBJ2-7, with TRBD2 matching over 8 bases. CDR3 length: 11 amino acids. With V trimmed by 10 bases and J by 4 bases, 3 bases remained unmatched. Germline CDR1 MNHEY, CDR2 SVGEGT. CDR3 nucleotide sequence: TGTGCCACCGGGACTAGTTACGAGCAGTACTTC. Its protein product is CATGTSYEQYF.

The genes are TRBV5-4 and TRBJ2-1, with 8 bases identical to TRBD1. In germline, CDR1 is SGHNT, CDR2 YYREEE (reference sequence). The CDR3 contains 15 residues. With 2 bases clipped from V and 7 bases from J, the junction kept 8 bases outside the gene matches. As DNA, the CDR3 is TGTGCCAGCAGCTTAGGACAGGGAGTCTGGAATGAGCAGTTCTTC. It codes for CASSLGQGVWNEQFF.

The J gene is TRBJ2-7, the V gene TRBV7-2; D might be TRBD1 or TRBD2, each matching 5 bases. Germline CDR1 reads SGHTA; CDR2 reads FQGNSA. V was clipped by 5 bases and J by 3 bases, with 8 bases between them. The CDR3 is 12 amino acids. The CDR3 protein is CASSQRGYEQYF. The CDR3 coding sequence is TGTGCCAGCAGCCAGAGGGGCTACGAGCAGTACTTC. Complete variable domain (other parts from reference TRBV7-2 and TRBJ2-7): GAGVSQSPSNKVTEKGKDVELRCDPISGHTALYWYRQSLGQGLEFLIYFQGNSAPDKSGLPSDRFSAERTGGSVSTLTIQRTQQEDSAVYLCASSQRGYEQYFGPGTRLTVT.

J is TRBJ2-7 and V is TRBV6-2 or TRBV6-3; D remains ambiguous. V was shortened by 6 bases and J by 0 bases, with 21 bases between the two germline ends. Germline V gives CDR1 MNHEY, CDR2 SVGEGT. This CDR3 spans 17 amino acids. In DNA, the CDR3 is TGTGCCAGCAGCCTACCACTGGGCAGGATACTCTCCTACGAGCAGTACTTC. It is translated as CASSLPLGRILSYEQYF.

This clonotype has more than one count but fewer than ten. The rearrangement links TRBV7-3 to TRBJ2-2; TRBD2 agrees at 7 bases. The CDR3 is 17 residues long. The V gene end was trimmed by 1 base and the J gene end by 1 base; junction bases not matched to a gene: 6. CDR1 SGHTA and CDR2 FQGTGA come from the germline V gene. CDR3 residues: CASSLNSLAGNTGELFF. The CDR3 DNA is TGTGCCAGCAGCTTAAATTCGTTAGCGGGGAACACCGGGGAGCTGTTTTTT.

This clonotype was observed a handful of times. The chain recombines TRBV6-2 or TRBV6-3 with TRBJ2-7; no firm D call. Trimming left V 2 bases short and J 3 bases short, with 14 bases between. The CDR3 contains 15 residues. Germline values: CDR1 MNHEY, CDR2 SVGEGT. In nucleotides, the CDR3 is TGTGCCAGCAGTTACCGCCCCCTCCTAGACTACGAGCAGTACTTC. It translates to CASSYRPLLDYEQYF.

The rearrangement links TRBV30 to TRBJ2-7, with TRBD1 identical over 8 bases. Germline CDR1 reads GTSNPN; CDR2 reads SVGIG (reference sequence). CDR3 length: 12 residues. The ends lost 7 bases at V and 2 bases at J; junction bases unmatched: 4. CDR3 in amino acids: CAFWTGPYEQYF. CDR3 nucleotide sequence: TGTGCCTTTTGGACAGGGCCCTACGAGCAGTACTTC.